The rows below give T cell receptor beta chains drawn from one sample of a study of blood T cell repertoires in COVID-19. The assay was immunoSEQ multiplex PCR, and TCRdb's table has in-frame clones only and misses some. The repertoire consists of 210,000 or so clones, with around nine tenths occurring once and the leading ten covering more than 10%. Input material: PBMCs or T cells enriched from blood (not recorded which). These receptors all stem from a man younger than 45 who had recovered from COVID-19. Both conserved end residues are part of each CDR3. D genes are given only for firm matches. A row's size may be missing; if present it is once, few, many or a size class.

.	TRBD2	TRBV9	TRBJ2-3	CASGTSGRTDTQYF	TGTGCCAGCGGGACTAGCGGGAGGACAGATACGCAGTATTTT
.	TRBD2	TRBV28	TRBJ2-7	CASSLWGLAGGPGEQYF	TGTGCCAGCAGTTTATGGGGACTAGCGGGAGGGCCGGGCGAGCAGTACTTC
.	TRBD1	TRBV19	TRBJ1-5	CASSPRQGLNQPQHF	TGTGCCAGTAGTCCGCGACAGGGCCTTAATCAGCCCCAGCATTTT
.	TRBD1	TRBV28	TRBJ1-6	CASRPRQGANNSPLHF	TGTGCCAGCAGACCCCGACAGGGGGCCAATAATTCACCCCTCCACTTT
.	.	TRBV30	TRBJ2-7	CAWKRGFLEYF	TGTGCCTGGAAACGGGGATTCCTGGAGTACTTC
.	TRBD1	TRBV18	TRBJ1-4	CASSPRQGGITNEKLFF	TGTGCCAGCTCACCCAGACAGGGCGGGATAACTAATGAAAAACTGTTTTTT
.	.	TRBV6-1	TRBJ1-3	CASSQDRHNAGNTIYF	TGTGCCAGCAGTCAAGACAGGCACAATGCTGGAAACACCATATATTTT
.	.	TRBV10-3	TRBJ2-5	CAISQVGETQYF	TGTGCCATCTCGCAGGTGGGAGAGACCCAGTACTTC
.	TRBD2	TRBV28	TRBJ2-1	CASSPPGSGSYNEQFF	TGTGCCAGCAGTCCACCTGGTAGCGGGAGTTACAATGAGCAGTTCTTC
.	TRBD2	TRBV6-1	TRBJ2-7	CASSAELAGRGRTYEQYF	TGTGCCAGCAGTGCGGAACTAGCGGGCCGGGGAAGAACCTACGAGCAGTACTTC
.	TRBD1	TRBV5-1	TRBJ1-1	CASSLESWGTGASAFF	TGCGCCAGCAGCTTGGAGTCATGGGGGACAGGGGCGTCAGCTTTCTTT
.	.	TRBV5-6	TRBJ2-5	CASSFTRETQYF	TGTGCCAGCAGCTTTACCAGGGAGACCCAGTACTTC
.	.	TRBV7-8	TRBJ2-7	CASSLVVPYEQYF	TGTGCCAGCAGCTTAGTAGTGCCCTACGAGCAGTACTTC
once	.	TRBV12-3/TRBV12-4	TRBJ1-2	CASSLPQVYGYTF	TGTGCCAGCAGTTTACCACAGGTCTATGGCTACACCTTC
.	.	TRBV5-6	TRBJ1-5	CASSWGVSNQPQHF	TGTGCCAGCAGCTGGGGAGTAAGCAATCAGCCCCAGCATTTT
.	.	TRBV30	TRBJ1-5	CAWSLVRGNQPQHF	TGTGCCTGGAGCCTCGTTCGTGGCAATCAGCCCCAGCATTTT
.	TRBD1	TRBV6-5	TRBJ2-7	CASKTGNYEQYF	TGTGCCAGCAAGACAGGGAACTACGAGCAGTACTTC
.	.	TRBV19	TRBJ1-5	CASRWYGDQPQHF	TGTGCCAGCCGGTGGTACGGGGATCAGCCCCAGCATTTT
.	.	TRBV7-9	TRBJ2-5	CASSLSTTQETQYF	TGTGCCAGCAGCTTGTCGACTACCCAGGAGACCCAGTACTTC
.	TRBD2	TRBV28	TRBJ2-7	CASSFWLAGEFEQYF	TGTGCCAGCAGTTTCTGGCTAGCGGGAGAATTCGAGCAGTACTTC
once	TRBD1	TRBV6-5	TRBJ2-7	CASRLYRGQYEQYF	TGTGCCAGCAGGCTTTACAGGGGGCAGTACGAGCAGTACTTC
once	TRBD2	TRBV7-3	TRBJ2-3	CASSPGASGGITDTQYF	TGTGCCAGCAGCCCCGGGGCTAGCGGGGGGATCACAGATACGCAGTATTTT
.	TRBD1	TRBV13	TRBJ1-1	CASSLRQGAWVNTEAFF	TGTGCCAGCAGCCTACGACAGGGGGCTTGGGTGAACACTGAAGCTTTCTTT
.	TRBD1	TRBV16	TRBJ2-7	CASSPGITGTGYEQYF	TGTGCCAGCAGCCCAGGGATAACCGGGACAGGGTACGAGCAGTACTTC
.	.	TRBV4-2	TRBJ2-5	CASSPPGQETQYF	TGTGCCAGCAGCCCGCCAGGGCAAGAGACCCAGTACTTC
.	TRBD2	TRBV9	TRBJ2-3	CASSVRLAGNTDTQYF	TGTGCCAGCAGCGTCAGACTAGCGGGAAACACAGATACGCAGTATTTT
.	.	TRBV19	TRBJ2-7	CASSMPGYRDPYEQYF	TGTGCCAGTAGTATGCCCGGATACAGGGACCCCTACGAGCAGTACTTC
.	.	TRBV7-9	TRBJ1-2	CASSLSLGPYGYTF	TGTGCCAGCAGCTTATCACTGGGCCCCTATGGCTACACCTTC
.	TRBD1	TRBV29-1	TRBJ1-2	CSVLGTGVYKGYGYTF	TGCAGCGTTTTAGGGACAGGGGTTTATAAGGGCTATGGCTACACCTTC
.	TRBD2	TRBV5-5	TRBJ2-1	CASSLGASSGAREQFF	TGTGCCAGCAGCTTGGGGGCGTCTAGCGGGGCGCGTGAGCAGTTCTTC
.	.	TRBV19	TRBJ1-5	CASSIYSASRSNQPQHF	TGTGCCAGTAGTATTTATTCCGCTAGTAGAAGCAATCAGCCCCAGCATTTT
.	.	TRBV6-5	TRBJ1-1	CASSQGIMNTEAFF	TGTGCCAGCAGTCAGGGGATCATGAACACTGAAGCTTTCTTT
few	.	TRBV12-3/TRBV12-4	TRBJ2-5	CASSLGPGTQYF	TGTGCCAGCAGTTTGGGGCCTGGGACCCAGTACTTC
.	.	TRBV10-3	TRBJ2-2	CATRPGGTGNTGELFF	TGTGCCACCAGGCCCGGGGGGACAGGGAACACCGGGGAGCTGTTTTTT
once	TRBD2	TRBV7-3	TRBJ2-1	CASSLGAGGTNEQFF	TGTGCCAGCAGCTTAGGAGCGGGGGGGACCAATGAGCAGTTCTTC
.	.	TRBV6-4	TRBJ1-4	CASRGPDEKLFF	TGTGCCAGCAGGGGGCCTGATGAAAAACTGTTTTTT
.	.	TRBV7-9	TRBJ2-1	CASASTTGVEQFF	TGTGCCAGCGCTTCCACTACCGGGGTTGAGCAGTTCTTC
.	TRBD1	TRBV6-4	TRBJ1-2	CASSRDSRGGYTF	TGTGCCAGCAGTAGGGACAGTCGAGGCGGCTACACCTTC
.	.	TRBV30	TRBJ1-5	CAWSVFRSNQPQHF	TGTGCCTGGAGTGTATTCCGTAGCAATCAGCCCCAGCATTTT